This TCR beta chain was sequenced for a study of cytomegalovirus exposure and HLA in healthy donors (dated by TCRdb to 2016 to 2017). Describing the broader study: The 500 to 800 repertoires of the first cohort and the roughly 120 validation repertoires were produced on the same platform, according to a later analysis. The aim of the study was to test whether cataloging public T cell receptors could identify signatures of past pathogen exposure. A separate validation cohort of some 130 different subjects was used in addition to the roughly 620-subject first cohort. To predict cytomegalovirus infection status, the study combined high-throughput TCR immunosequencing, statistical association of individual TCRs with disease status, and machine learning.

The cysteine opens and the phenylalanine closes a CDR3 of 11 amino acids. The kept DNA is CDR3 alone, 33 bases in frame from the first base. According to the germline V gene, CDR1 reads MNHEY and CDR2 reads SVGAGI. Between the V and J ends, shortened by 6 bases and 6 bases respectively, the junction contains 9 bases. The full study reports these points: A later analysis found that TCRs clustered in the first cohort also tended to co-occur in the roughly 120 validation repertoires, with 94% of cluster scores above 0. According to the authors, the approach could potentially be generalized to other disease states and immunological phenotypes. The classifier was reported to diagnose cytomegalovirus status with high specificity and sensitivity in both the original cohort and the validation cohort. Three of the identified cytomegalovirus-associated TCR beta chains were confirmed in vitro to be specific for cytomegalovirus antigens. A later analysis had no HLA typing for the validation cohort, so co-occurrence there was scored across all 110 or so repertoires. A total of 164 TCR beta chains were listed by the study as associated with cytomegalovirus. Most TCR sequences were observed very rarely across donors, whereas some public TCRs were present in many individuals.

Separate from the roughly 650-subject first cohort, the validation cohort of roughly 110 subjects was the group to which the donors belonged. Points on this clone: No cognate antigen has been identified for it. No base quality information exists; no much larger clone differs at one position.

The library was obtained by the immunoSEQ multiplex PCR assay. From the authors' description of their analysis: To diagnose cytomegalovirus status from the catalog of TCR beta chain sequences, a statistical classification framework was built. Not all clones reach the TCRdb copy of this immuneACCESS table, which keeps in-frame sequences only. Checked studies attribute under half of the gap to unresolved V genes and leave the rest unexplained. The DNA gave D and trimming, while V, J and clone size come from that table. For this sample the table gives 150,000 to 180,000 clones, of which 70% to 90% were detected only once. Together, the top ten hold about a fifth of the sample.

Here the chain combines TRBV6-5 and TRBJ2-7; tentative D gene TRBD2, with 6 bases matching. This TCR was sampled from a man aged 18 to 29 in good health and CMV-seropositive. Sequenced material: PBMCs. The CDR3 reads as follows: CASSHGGEQYF. The DNA reads as follows: TGTGCCAGCAGCCACGGGGGCGAGCAGTACTTC.